This T cell receptor (beta chain) originates from a study of CD8+ T cells in alopecia areata. Across the whole study: Treated patients were dosed with oral tofacitinib, taking 5 to 10 mg twice daily.

Punch biopsies of lesional scalp, plus peripheral blood, were taken from alopecia areata patients. The authors sorted CD4+ and CD8+ T cells from PBMCs. Points on this clone: The target antigen is unknown.

The sequencing template was cDNA reverse transcribed from extracted RNA. TCRdb's copy holds only in-frame clones and misses some; the assay was immunoSEQ multiplex PCR. The table lists about 200,000 clones, 50% to 60% of them singletons. Whole-study results and caveats: Higher clonality was seen in lesional scalp than in normal scalp, especially in alopecia totalis/universalis.

CDR1 and CDR2 from the germline V gene are SGDLS and YYNGEE. With 2 bases removed from V and 7 bases from J, the gap between germline ends came to 13 bases. The CDR3 length is 15 residues. The chain is built from TRBV9 and TRBJ1-6; D possibly corresponds to TRBD1 (6 bases). Sequencing was performed on CD4+ T cells sorted from blood, taken at week 0. The sequence was collected from a human donor with alopecia areata. CDR3 DNA sequence: TGTGCCAGCAGCGTCTCAGGGGACGTGAATTCACCCCTCCACTTT. Translation gives CASSVSGDVNSPLHF.